These 25 T cell receptor beta chains came from one sample sequenced in a study of TIL therapy for anti-PD-1-resistant metastatic lung cancer. This was the immunoSEQ v3 assay. Measured with immunoSEQ multiplex PCR; TCRdb has only the in-frame clones, and not every one. The repertoire holds about 95,000 clones, with 55% to 75% as singletons. Documented time point: pre-treatment sample, taken before nivolumab and TIL therapy. Pleural nodules or supraclavicular lymph nodes made up most of the excised metastases sampled. The sample consisted of tumor tissue, taken at baseline. These receptors were collected from a person aged 25 to 80 with non-small cell lung cancer.

V usage is TRBV7-2 and J usage is TRBJ1-5; 7 bases are a match to TRBD1. Germline values: CDR1 SGHTA, CDR2 FQGNSA. The CDR3 loop spans 18 amino acids. Trimming took 2 bases from V and 0 from J; bases not matched to a gene: 10. CDR3 residues: CASSLLSPGTDSNQPQHF. CDR3 bases: TGTGCCAGCAGCTTACTAAGTCCGGGGACAGATAGCAATCAGCCCCAGCATTTT.

The gene calls are TRBV19 and TRBJ2-3, with 10 bases aligning to TRBD1. The CDR3 spans 14 residues. Germline V CDR1 and CDR2: LNHDA, SQIVND (reference sequence). V lost 5 bases to trimming and J lost 5 bases; unmatched junction nucleotides: 4. CDR3 protein: CASSPGQGLDTQYF. The CDR3 DNA is TGTGCCAGTAGTCCGGGACAGGGGTTAGATACGCAGTATTTT.

The chain recombines TRBV9 with TRBJ2-6, with a weak D call TRBD2 (6 bases). This CDR3 comprises 17 residues. Germline V CDR1 and CDR2: SGDLS, YYNGEE. Trimming removed 4 bases at V and 0 bases at J, with 14 bases between. The CDR3 bases are TGTGCCAGCAGCCCACGGGACTGGAGCTCTGGGGCCAACGTCCTGACTTTC. This sequence encodes CASSPRDWSSGANVLTF.

The V call is TRBV28, the J call TRBJ1-2; D call uncertain. The CDR3 consists of 14 residues. Between the trimmed V and J ends, which lost 4 bases and 0 bases, there was a span of 9 bases. Germline-derived CDR1 and CDR2 are MDHEN and SYDVKM. DNA for the CDR3: TGTGCCAGCAGTTCCTCAACAGCTAACTATGGCTACACCTTC. Residues: CASSSSTANYGYTF.

The genes are TRBV23-1 and TRBJ2-2; 8 bases fit TRBD2. TRBV23-1 is noted as an ORF with a role that remains uncertain. The CDR3 contains 15 residues. V was clipped by 3 bases and J by 7 bases; unmatched bases: 7. The CDR3 protein is CASSQPGRASGELFF. For the CDR3, the DNA is TGCGCCAGCAGTCAGCCCGGGAGGGCCAGCGGGGAGCTGTTTTTT.

The chain carries TRBV6-4 and TRBJ1-2; a weak D match, TRBD1 (6 bases). Per the germline V gene, CDR1 is MRHNA and CDR2 is SNTAGT. This CDR3 contains 13 residues. V lost 3 bases and J 6 bases, leaving 11 bases between the germline ends. CDR3 residues: CASSENRGDGYTF. CDR3 nucleotide sequence: TGTGCCAGCAGTGAAAATAGGGGGGATGGCTACACCTTC.

The chain links TRBV4-3 to TRBJ2-2, with a tentative D call TRBD2 (5 bases). This CDR3 is 15 amino acids long. The V end was cut by 0 bases, the J end by 4 bases, with 9 bases between. Germline V gives CDR1 LGHNA, CDR2 YSLEER. CDR3 sequence reads: CASSQDTSATGELFF. CDR3 sequence (DNA): TGCGCCAGCAGCCAAGATACTAGTGCCACCGGGGAGCTGTTTTTT.

This chain uses TRBV20-1 with TRBJ1-3, with 11 bases identical to TRBD1. Germline loops: CDR1 DFQATT, CDR2 SNEGSKA (reference sequence). The CDR3 is made up of 13 amino acids. V was clipped by 3 bases and J by 8 bases; unmatched bases: 3. As DNA, the CDR3 is TGCAGTGCTAGTGGACAGGGGGCGGACACCATATATTTT. Encoded protein: CSASGQGADTIYF.

The chain employs TRBV7-6 and TRBJ2-7; D is perhaps TRBD2 (5 bases). The length of the CDR3 is 14 residues. V dropped 1 base and J dropped 4 bases, with 11 bases sitting between them. In germline, CDR1 is SGHVS, CDR2 FNYEAQ. The CDR3 reads CASSLGGVLYEQYF. CDR3 sequence (DNA): TGTGCCAGCAGCTTAGGGGGAGTGCTATACGAGCAGTACTTC.

This clone appeared a few times. This rearrangement joins TRBV27 to TRBJ2-5; D might be TRBD1 or TRBD2, each matching 6 bases. The germline V gene encodes CDR1 MNHEY and CDR2 SMNVEV (reference sequence). Trimming cost V 5 bases and J 5 bases, with 21 bases left between them. This CDR3 spans 16 amino acids. CDR3 nucleotides: TGTGCCAGCAGTCTAACCCCTCCGGGGGCCGCGGAGACCCAGTACTTC. As protein: CASSLTPPGAAETQYF.

The gene calls are TRBV27 and TRBJ2-7, with 11 nucleotides matching TRBD2. V shed 0 bases and J 2 bases; nucleotides not matched to a gene: 3. This CDR3 region has 16 residues. The germline CDR1 and CDR2 sequences are MNHEY and SMNVEV (reference sequence). CDR3 in amino acids: CASSLSGTSGPYEQYF. Written as DNA, the CDR3 is TGTGCCAGCAGTTTATCGGGGACTAGCGGACCCTACGAGCAGTACTTC.

V is TRBV9 and J is TRBJ2-5, with 14 bases that match TRBD2. The junction had 4 bases not matched to a gene; V was cut back by 3 bases and J by 3 bases. The CDR3 spans 16 residues. Germline V lookup: CDR1 SGDLS, CDR2 YYNGEE. CDR3 bases: TGTGCCAGCAGCGCCCCGGGACTAGCGGGGGAAGAGACCCAGTACTTC. Translation: CASSAPGLAGEETQYF.

This clone has only a few counts. The chain has TRBV15 and TRBJ1-4; D is uncertain. CDR1 LNHNV and CDR2 YYDKDF come from the germline V gene (reference sequence). The V end was cut by 0 bases, the J end by 8 bases, with 10 bases between. The CDR3 contains 14 residues. CDR3 bases: TGTGCCACCAGCAGAGATGCCAGTCGGGAAAAACTGTTTTTT. This sequence encodes CATSRDASREKLFF.

This clone was recorded at least ten times. The V and J genes are TRBV24-1 and TRBJ2-2, with 7 bases lining up with TRBD1. In germline, CDR1 is KGHDR, CDR2 SFDVKD. Losses at the gene ends were 3 bases for V and 5 bases for J; bases not matched to a gene: 5. The CDR3 contains 15 residues. For the CDR3, the DNA is TGTGCCACCAGTGATCGAGGGGGCGGGACCGGGGAGCTGTTTTTT. This encodes CATSDRGGGTGELFF.

The chain has TRBV18 and TRBJ1-5; 8 bases align to TRBD1. V dropped 6 bases and J dropped 7; count of bases not matched to a gene: 8. The CDR3 consists of 14 residues. Germline CDR1 KGHSH, CDR2 LQKENI. In DNA, the CDR3 is TGTGCCAGCTCCGAAGACAGGGGCCGGCAGCCCCAGCATTTT. This translates into CASSEDRGRQPQHF. Combining the CDR3 with reference TRBV18 and TRBJ1-5 gives the whole variable domain NAGVMQNPRHLVRRRGQEARLRCSPMKGHSHVYWYRQLPEEGLKFMVYLQKENIIDESGMPKERFSAEFPKEGPSILRIQQVVRGDSAAYFCASSEDRGRQPQHFGDGTRLSIL.

This clone was seen ten or more times. The chain is built from TRBV28 and TRBJ2-2, with D hard to call. Germline assignment: CDR1 MDHEN and CDR2 SYDVKM. The CDR3 runs 12 residues. Trimming took 6 bases from V and 5 from J, leaving 7 bases between them. The CDR3 coding sequence is TGTGCCAGCAGCCTACAAACCGGGGAGCTGTTTTTT. This translates into CASSLQTGELFF.

This clone was seen a few times. The chain recombines TRBV28 with TRBJ2-1; 7 bases are shared with TRBD2. The CDR3 is 17 amino acids. V was clipped by 5 bases and J by 0 bases; unmatched bases: 10. Germline lookup yields CDR1 MDHEN and CDR2 SYDVKM. The CDR3 DNA reads TGTGCCAGCAGTCCCCTACTAGCGATGAGCTCCTACAATGAGCAGTTCTTC. Translating it yields CASSPLLAMSSYNEQFF.

This chain joins TRBV7-9 and TRBJ2-2, with a tentative D call TRBD2 (6 bases). The CDR3 runs to 15 residues. Germline lookup yields CDR1 SEHNR and CDR2 FQNEAQ (reference sequence). Trimming shortened V by 4 bases and J by 4 bases, and 13 bases separated the two germline ends. The CDR3 loop reads CASSSGRGFTGELFF. DNA of the CDR3: TGTGCCAGCAGCTCCGGGCGGGGTTTCACCGGGGAGCTGTTTTTT. Full variable domain (rest looked up from reference TRBV7-9 and TRBJ2-2): DTGVSQNPRHKITKRGQNVTFRCDPISEHNRLYWYRQTLGQGPEFLTYFQNEAQLEKSRLLSDRFSAERPKGSFSTLEIQRTEQGDSAMYLCASSSGRGFTGELFFGEGSRLTVL.

The V call is TRBV7-6, the J call TRBJ2-2; D might be TRBD2 (6 bases). The germline CDR1 and CDR2 sequences are SGHVS and FNYEAQ. The CDR3 length is 16 residues. Trimming stripped 3 bases from V and 8 bases from J, with 19 bases between. The CDR3 is CASSFSAGKMSGELFF. CDR3 nucleotide sequence: TGTGCCAGCAGCTTTTCGGCGGGGAAGATGTCGGGGGAGCTGTTTTTT.

This clone was observed a single time. The chain employs TRBV28 and TRBJ2-7; D call uncertain. Germline V gives CDR1 MDHEN, CDR2 SYDVKM. V dropped 7 bases and J dropped 3 bases, with 13 bases sitting between them. This CDR3 is built from 13 residues. CDR3 in DNA: TGTGCCAGCACCGGTAGTGGGGTCTACGAGCAGTACTTC. Translating gives CASTGSGVYEQYF. The whole variable domain, filled in from reference TRBV28 and TRBJ2-7, reads DVKVTQSSRYLVKRTGEKVFLECVQDMDHENMFWYRQDPGLGLRLIYFSYDVKMKEKGDIPEGYSVSREKKERFSLILESASTNQTSMYLCASTGSGVYEQYFGPGTRLTVT.

This clone was detected only once. The V call is TRBV29-1, the J call TRBJ2-6; 7 bases agree with TRBD1. Germline CDR1 SQVTM, CDR2 ANQGSEA. With 5 bases clipped from V and 2 bases from J, the junction kept 6 bases outside the gene matches. CDR3 size: 15 residues. The CDR3 spells CSVKQGFTGANVLTF. The CDR3 coding sequence is TGCAGCGTTAAACAGGGGTTTACTGGGGCCAACGTCCTGACTTTC.

The rearrangement joins TRBV30 to TRBJ2-1; possible D gene TRBD1, 5 bases. V was shortened by 3 bases and J by 16 bases, with 7 bases between the two germline ends. The CDR3 is 8 residues long. Per the germline V gene, CDR1 is GTSNPN and CDR2 is SVGIG (reference sequence). The CDR3 coding sequence is TGTGCCTGGAGGGGGCAATTCTTC. Encoded protein: CAWRGQFF.

The rearrangement links TRBV30 to TRBJ2-7; 12 nucleotides agree with TRBD2. This CDR3 spans 14 amino acids. The V gene's germline CDR1 is GTSNPN and CDR2 SVGIG (reference sequence). J lost 2 bases, V lost 7 bases, and 6 bases had no gene match. CDR3 sequence: CAFFTSGRTYEQYF. The DNA for the CDR3 is TGTGCCTTTTTTACTAGCGGGAGGACCTACGAGCAGTACTTC.

The chain combines TRBV7-3 with TRBJ2-5, with 9 bases aligning to TRBD2. CDR1 and CDR2 from the germline V gene are SGHTA and FQGTGA. The CDR3 spans 14 residues. The J segment lost 5 bases and the V segment lost 5 bases, leaving 6 bases of the junction unmatched. The chain's CDR3 is CASSLSGRKETQYF. The CDR3 nucleotides are TGTGCCAGCAGCCTCAGCGGGAGGAAGGAGACCCAGTACTTC.

The chain has TRBV12-3 or TRBV12-4 and TRBJ2-1; 8 bases map to TRBD2. This CDR3 contains 13 residues. J gave up 15 bases and V 4 bases, and 11 bases lay outside the gene matches. CDR3 in amino acids: CASSSPGRGVPFF. CDR3 in DNA: TGTGCCAGCAGTTCCCCCGGGAGGGGGGTTCCGTTCTTC.